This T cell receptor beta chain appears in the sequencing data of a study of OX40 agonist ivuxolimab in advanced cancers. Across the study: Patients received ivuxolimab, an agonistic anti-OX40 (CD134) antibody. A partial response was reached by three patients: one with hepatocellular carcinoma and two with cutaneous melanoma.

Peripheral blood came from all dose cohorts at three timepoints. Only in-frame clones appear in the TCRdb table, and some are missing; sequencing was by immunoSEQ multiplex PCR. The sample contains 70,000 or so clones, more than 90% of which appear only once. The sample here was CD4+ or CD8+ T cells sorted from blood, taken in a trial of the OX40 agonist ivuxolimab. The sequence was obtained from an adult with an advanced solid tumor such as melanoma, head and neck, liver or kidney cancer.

This chain's CDR3 is CASSEEFGTANTGELFF. DNA for the CDR3: TGTGCCAGCAGTGAGGAATTCGGGACAGCTAACACCGGGGAGCTGTTTTTT. The chain carries TRBV25-1 and TRBJ2-2; 7 bases agree with TRBD1. Germline CDR1 reads MGHDK; CDR2 reads SYGVNS. V dropped 3 bases and J dropped 2; count of bases not matched to a gene: 9. This CDR3 has 17 amino acids. The full variable domain, rest sourced from reference TRBV25-1 and TRBJ2-2, is EADIYQTPRYLVIGTGKKITLECSQTMGHDKMYWYQQDPGMELHLIHYSYGVNSTEKGDLSSESTVSRIRTEHFPLTLESARPSHTSQYLCASSEEFGTANTGELFFGEGSRLTVL.